The 27 T cell receptor beta chains below were found in one sample sequenced in a study of blood T cell repertoires in COVID-19. The method was immunoSEQ multiplex PCR; TCRdb's version includes in-frame clones alone and lacks a portion of them. There are a few hundred thousand clones in the sample; about four fifths occur only once, and roughly 3.3% lies in the top ten. Material for sequencing was peripheral blood. All receptors derive from a woman aged 18-35 years with acute or convalescent COVID-19.

The table lists this clone with a count of one. This sequence joins TRBV7-2 and TRBJ2-7, with D perhaps TRBD2 (7 bases). This CDR3 region has 15 residues. CDR1 is SGHTA, CDR2 FQGNSA, per germline. Trimming took 5 bases from V and 6 from J, leaving 20 bases between them. The CDR3 DNA is TGTGCCAGCAGCGGGGGGGCCCTGAAGGGCCTCGAGCAGTACTTC. Translating it yields CASSGGALKGLEQYF.

The chain recombines TRBV15 with TRBJ2-1, with TRBD1 identical over 9 bases. J lost 9 bases, V lost 0 bases, and 9 bases had no gene match. This CDR3 comprises 16 residues. Germline CDR1 LNHNV, CDR2 YYDKDF (reference sequence). The CDR3 sequence: CATSRDLGTGRREQFF. The CDR3 nucleotides read TGTGCCACCAGCAGAGATCTTGGGACAGGGAGGCGTGAGCAGTTCTTC.

This chain uses TRBV27 with TRBJ1-1, with D perhaps TRBD1 (5 bases). CDR1 MNHEY and CDR2 SMNVEV come from the germline V gene (reference sequence). This CDR3 has 17 amino acids. The V and J ends lost 2 bases and 0 bases respectively, with 16 bases between them. The CDR3 is CASSLRTRKGLNTEAFF. The CDR3 nucleotides read TGTGCCAGCAGTTTAAGAACCCGCAAGGGGTTGAACACTGAAGCTTTCTTT.

The rearrangement joins TRBV6-6 to TRBJ2-1; 7 bases are a match to TRBD2. With V trimmed by 7 bases and J by 7 bases, 13 bases remained unmatched. CDR1 and CDR2 (germline): MNHNY, SVGAGI (reference sequence). The CDR3 consists of 15 residues. CDR3 DNA sequence: TGTGCCAGCACCCACCAGGCTTTCGGGGGGAATGAGCAGTTCTTC. Amino acid sequence: CASTHQAFGGNEQFF.

The rearrangement uses TRBV7-8 and TRBJ1-1; D is unclear. Germline V CDR1 and CDR2: SGHVS, FQNEAQ. This CDR3 is 15 amino acids long. V was clipped by 5 bases and J by 0 bases, with 13 bases between them. The CDR3, as DNA: TGTGCCAGCAGCCAGCAGAACACTATGAACACTGAAGCTTTCTTT. Encoded protein: CASSQQNTMNTEAFF. Complete variable domain (other parts from reference TRBV7-8 and TRBJ1-1): GAGVSQSPRYKVAKRGQDVALRCDPISGHVSLFWYQQALGQGPEFLTYFQNEAQLDKSGLPSDRFFAERPEGSVSTLKIQRTQQEDSAVYLCASSQQNTMNTEAFFGQGTRLTVV.

The genes are TRBV7-6 and TRBJ2-5; TRBD2 matches at 9 bases. This CDR3 is built from 15 residues. J gave up 3 bases and V 1 base, and 3 bases lay outside the gene matches. Looked up from germline, CDR1 is SGHVS and CDR2 is FNYEAQ. The CDR3 DNA reads TGTGCCAGCAGCTTAGGGGTAGCGGGAGAAGAGACCCAGTACTTC. Translated, it gives CASSLGVAGEETQYF.

This chain uses TRBV5-1 with TRBJ2-3, with TRBD2 identical over 8 bases. CDR3 length: 15 residues. CDR1 and CDR2 from the germline V gene are SGHRS and YFSETQ. J gave up 2 bases and V 4 bases, and 6 bases lay outside the gene matches. The CDR3 sequence is CASSRGLALTDTQYF. The CDR3 coding sequence is TGCGCCAGCAGCCGTGGACTAGCCCTCACAGATACGCAGTATTTT.

The chain combines TRBV2 with TRBJ2-2; the D is unclear. The CDR3 is made up of 13 amino acids. CDR1 is SNHLY, CDR2 FYNNEI, per germline. Trimming cost V 4 bases and J 4 bases, with 7 bases left between them. This chain's CDR3 is CASSVFPTGELFF. The CDR3 coding sequence is TGTGCCAGCAGTGTCTTCCCCACCGGGGAGCTGTTTTTT.

The chain has TRBV6-5 and TRBJ2-7; TRBD2 agrees at 11 bases. V shed 7 bases, J shed 7 bases, and the junction held 9 bases outside the gene matches. The V gene's germline CDR1 is MNHEY and CDR2 SVGAGI. The CDR3 loop spans 14 amino acids. The CDR3 spells CASTVLAGVGEQYF. The CDR3, as DNA: TGTGCCAGCACTGTACTAGCGGGAGTTGGGGAGCAGTACTTC.

V and J are TRBV7-3 and TRBJ2-2; the D gene is possibly TRBD1 (5 bases). The CDR3 length is 13 residues. V lost 6 bases and J lost 6, with 11 bases in between. The germline V gene encodes CDR1 SGHTA and CDR2 FQGTGA. The CDR3 spells CASSFKGSGELFF. DNA of the CDR3: TGTGCCAGCAGTTTCAAGGGGTCCGGGGAGCTGTTTTTT. Full variable domain (remainder filled in from reference TRBV7-3 and TRBJ2-2): GAGVSQTPSNKVTEKGKYVELRCDPISGHTALYWYRQSLGQGPEFLIYFQGTGAADDSGLPNDRFFAVRPEGSVSTLKIQRTERGDSAVYLCASSFKGSGELFFGEGSRLTVL.

This clone was counted between two and nine times. This chain uses TRBV3-1 (or the pseudogene TRBV3-2) with TRBJ2-2, with 10 nucleotides matching TRBD2. CDR3 length equals 18 residues. Germline V gene lookup returns CDR1 LGHDT and CDR2 YNNKEL (reference sequence). V lost 1 base and J lost 6; bases outside the gene matches: 11. The CDR3 loop is CASSQGFVGLARAGELFF. CDR3 nucleotide sequence: TGTGCCAGCAGCCAAGGATTCGTGGGACTAGCGCGGGCCGGGGAGCTGTTTTTT.

This sequence joins TRBV5-1 and TRBJ1-1, with 7 positions matching TRBD1. CDR1 is SGHRS, CDR2 YFSETQ, per germline. Trimming took 4 bases from V and 6 from J; bases not matched to a gene: 6. This CDR3 has 13 residues. The DNA for the CDR3 is TGCGCCAGCAGCGGTGACAGGGTGGCTGAAGCTTTCTTT. Protein product: CASSGDRVAEAFF.

J is TRBJ1-1 and V is TRBV29-1; D is ambiguous. The V end lost 1 base, the J end lost 1 base, and 4 bases lay between the germline ends. This CDR3 region has 12 residues. Germline CDR1 and CDR2: SQVTM and ANQGSEA. CDR3 nucleotide sequence: TGCAGCGTTGAAGCCAGGAACACTGAAGCTTTCTTT. Protein product: CSVEARNTEAFF.

The chain is built from TRBV2 and TRBJ2-3; D not resolved. The CDR3 is made up of 13 amino acids. Germline V gene sequence: CDR1 SNHLY, CDR2 FYNNEI. V was trimmed by 4 bases and J by 2 bases, leaving 7 bases between them. CDR3 sequence reads: CASSANPTDTQYF. CDR3 bases: TGTGCCAGCAGTGCTAATCCCACAGATACGCAGTATTTT. The complete variable domain, with remaining parts taken from reference TRBV2 and TRBJ2-3, reads EPEVTQTPSHQVTQMGQEVILRCVPISNHLYFYWYRQILGQKVEFLVSFYNNEISEKSEIFDDQFSVERPDGSNFTLKIRSTKLEDSAMYFCASSANPTDTQYFGPGTRLTVL.

This sequence joins TRBV9 and TRBJ2-3; 10 nucleotides align to TRBD2. The junction had 1 base not matched to a gene; V was cut back by 2 bases and J by 1 base. The CDR3 sequence is 15 residues long. The V gene's germline CDR1 is SGDLS and CDR2 YYNGEE. CDR3 sequence reads: CASSVGTSGTDTQYF. The CDR3 bases are TGTGCCAGCAGCGTCGGGACTAGCGGCACAGATACGCAGTATTTT. Combining the CDR3 with reference TRBV9 and TRBJ2-3 gives the whole variable domain DSGVTQTPKHLITATGQRVTLRCSPRSGDLSVYWYQQSLDQGLQFLIQYYNGEERAKGNILERFSAQQFPDLHSELNLSSLELGDSALYFCASSVGTSGTDTQYFGPGTRLTVL.

This chain joins TRBV10-3 and TRBJ1-2; D may be TRBD1 (6 bases). The CDR3 totals 19 residues. Trimming stripped 3 bases from V and 11 bases from J, with 34 bases between. Germline CDR1 and CDR2: ENHRY and SYGVKD. The CDR3 nucleotides are TGTGCCATCAGTGACCCGAGCCCGAAAACAGGGAAAATATGGCTAGGTTACACCTTC. Translation: CAISDPSPKTGKIWLGYTF.

This chain links TRBV19 with TRBJ2-7; D gene uncertain. This CDR3 contains 13 residues. The germline V and J ends were trimmed by 4 bases and 3 bases, with 10 bases remaining between them. In germline, CDR1 is LNHDA, CDR2 SQIVND (reference sequence). The CDR3 protein is CASSKNPSYEQYF. The CDR3 nucleotides are TGTGCCAGTAGTAAGAACCCGAGCTACGAGCAGTACTTC.

This clone was recorded at least ten times. V usage is TRBV5-1 and J usage is TRBJ2-7, with TRBD1 matching over 7 bases. This CDR3 is built from 15 residues. V trimming: 3 bases; J trimming: 3 bases; junction bases outside the gene matches: 9. In germline, CDR1 is SGHRS, CDR2 YFSETQ. The CDR3 loop is CASSSFPGQNYEQYF. CDR3 DNA sequence: TGCGCCAGCAGCTCGTTCCCGGGACAGAACTACGAGCAGTACTTC.

The chain combines TRBV28 with TRBJ2-1, with 12 bases identical to TRBD2. The CDR3 sequence is 16 residues long. CDR1 is MDHEN, CDR2 SYDVKM, per germline. V was pared by 5 bases and J by 6 bases, with 8 bases of the junction left unmatched. The CDR3, as DNA: TGTGCCAGCAGTCCACGACTAGCGGGAGCCTTCAATGAGCAGTTCTTC. Translation: CASSPRLAGAFNEQFF.

The rearrangement links TRBV2 to TRBJ2-5; D is perhaps TRBD1 (5 bases). Trimming shortened V by 6 bases and J by 1 base, and 18 bases separated the two germline ends. The CDR3 has 16 residues. Germline CDR1 and CDR2: SNHLY and FYNNEI. The DNA for the CDR3 is TGTGCCAGCAGCCAAGAGCTAAGGGGCGGCCAAGAGACCCAGTACTTC. Translating it yields CASSQELRGGQETQYF.

The chain recombines TRBV28 with TRBJ2-1, with TRBD2 identical over 12 bases. Germline CDR1 is MDHEN and CDR2 is SYDVKM. The V and J ends lost 6 bases and 8 bases, in that order; junction bases with no gene match: 5. This CDR3 contains 14 residues. The chain's CDR3 is CASSQTSGRDEQFF. The DNA of the CDR3 is TGTGCCAGCAGCCAGACTAGCGGGAGAGATGAGCAGTTCTTC.

The V gene is TRBV28, the J gene TRBJ2-7; a possible D gene is TRBD1 (5 bases). The V gene's germline CDR1 is MDHEN and CDR2 SYDVKM. V lost 3 bases, J lost 3 bases, and 12 bases lay in between. The CDR3 is 14 amino acids. For the CDR3, the DNA is TGTGCCAGCAGTTTGTCCCAGGGTAACTACGAGCAGTACTTC. Its translation is CASSLSQGNYEQYF.

This chain joins TRBV25-1 and TRBJ1-2; 11 nucleotides agree with TRBD1. CDR3 length: 13 amino acids. Germline trimming cut 5 bases from V and 7 bases from J; bases unmatched to any gene: 3. Looked up from germline, CDR1 is MGHDK and CDR2 is SYGVNS. The CDR3 region is CASSFGTGGGYTF. CDR3 sequence (DNA): TGTGCCAGCAGTTTCGGGACAGGGGGTGGCTACACCTTC.

V gene TRBV25-1 combines with J gene TRBJ1-1, with 7 bases lining up with TRBD1. The CDR3 runs 14 residues. The V gene end was trimmed by 6 bases and the J gene end by 1 base; junction bases not matched to a gene: 5. Germline values: CDR1 MGHDK, CDR2 SYGVNS. The CDR3 sequence is CASRAGTANTEAFF. DNA of the CDR3: TGTGCCAGCAGAGCCGGGACAGCGAACACTGAAGCTTTCTTT.

This clone was found a few times. The chain has TRBV19 and TRBJ2-6; D might be TRBD1 (6 bases). The length of the CDR3 is 16 residues. V was cut by 0 bases and J by 7 bases, with 13 bases left in between. The germline V gene has CDR1 LNHDA and CDR2 SQIVND (reference sequence). This CDR3 is CASSIERGMVANVLTF. The CDR3 coding sequence is TGTGCCAGTAGTATAGAGAGGGGGATGGTCGCCAACGTCCTGACTTTC. The full variable domain, in which reference TRBV19 and TRBJ2-6 provide the parts outside the CDR3, is DGGITQSPKYLFRKEGQNVTLSCEQNLNHDAMYWYRQDPGQGLRLIYYSQIVNDFQKGDIAEGYSVSREKKESFPLTVTSAQKNPTAFYLCASSIERGMVANVLTFGAGSRLTVL.

The chain is built from TRBV5-1 and TRBJ2-7, with 9 bases fitting TRBD1. CDR3 length: 14 amino acids. Germline CDR1 and CDR2: SGHRS and YFSETQ. V lost 3 bases, J lost 3 bases, and 4 bases stayed unmatched. CDR3 protein: CASSSTTGGYEQYF. The CDR3 DNA is TGCGCCAGCAGCTCCACGACAGGGGGCTACGAGCAGTACTTC.

This chain joins TRBV30 and TRBJ2-7; 11 bases are shared with TRBD2. V was pared by 3 bases and J by 7 bases, with 11 bases of the junction left unmatched. The CDR3 has 15 amino acids. CDR1 and CDR2 from the germline V gene are GTSNPN and SVGIG (reference sequence). DNA of the CDR3: TGTGCCTGGAGGAGAGAACTAGCGGGAGTAGAAGAGCAGTACTTC. Protein sequence: CAWRRELAGVEEQYF.